The 11 T cell receptor beta chains presented below share a single source sample, sequenced in a study of response to subunit inactivated influenza vaccine. TCRdb itself ran the RT-PCR reads through MiXCR, one entry per CDR3 protein. Of around 570,000 distinct CDR3 sequences in the sample, 7.6% were seen once. The sample was PBMCs from blood, taken 23 months after vaccination. The receptors derive from a man between 50 and 75 years old who received an inactivated influenza vaccine.

V and J are TRBV6-2 or TRBV6-3 and TRBJ2-5; 9 bases align to TRBD1. From germline, CDR1 is MNHEY and CDR2 SVGEGT. V was clipped by 2 bases and J by 5 bases; unmatched bases: 18. There are 19 residues in the CDR3. CDR3 sequence reads: CASSYSGTGRRQFRETQYF. DNA for the CDR3: TGTGCCAGCAGTTACAGCGGGACAGGGAGACGGCAATTTCGGGAGACCCAGTACTTC.

This clonotype has a handful of counts. The chain links TRBV7-2 to TRBJ2-5; 10 positions match TRBD2. This CDR3 spans 16 amino acids. Trimming removed 1 base from V and 6 bases from J; junction bases left unmatched: 8. The germline gives CDR1 SGHTA, CDR2 FQGNSA. DNA for the CDR3: TGTGCCAGCAGCTTAGGCAATAGCGGGAGGATGCAGACCCAGTACTTC. Residues: CASSLGNSGRMQTQYF.

This clonotype was counted ten times or more. J is TRBJ1-2 and V is TRBV5-5; 11 bases agree with TRBD1. The CDR3 length is 15 residues. The trim removed 1 base at V and 5 bases at J, leaving 4 bases unmatched. Germline lookup yields CDR1 SGHKS and CDR2 YYEKEE (reference sequence). Written as DNA, the CDR3 is TGTGCCAGCAGCTTGTTGGGACAGGGGGGTTATGGCTACACCTTC. Translated, it gives CASSLLGQGGYGYTF.

The table lists this clonotype with a few counts. An end of the junction does not agree with germline; a read error may underlie this. The V and J genes are TRBV6-1 and TRBJ1-1; tentatively, D is TRBD1 (6 bases). CDR3 size: 13 residues. The V gene's germline CDR1 is MNHNS and CDR2 SASEGT. CDR3 nucleotide sequence: TGTGCCATCAGTGAACAGGGTACCACTGAAGCTTTCTTT. Translating gives CAISEQGTTEAFF.

This clonotype has at least ten counts. This chain links TRBV20-1 with TRBJ1-5, with D tentatively TRBD1 (6 bases). V was trimmed by 2 bases and J by 1 base, leaving 18 bases between them. Germline CDR1 and CDR2: DFQATT and SNEGSKA (reference sequence). The CDR3 consists of 17 residues. In DNA form, the CDR3 reads TGCAGTGCTAGAAGAACAACAGGGCTTATGAGCAATCAGCCCCAGCATTTT. It translates to CSARRTTGLMSNQPQHF.

This clonotype has at least ten counts. This chain uses TRBV6-1 with TRBJ2-5; D is unresolved. The CDR3 is 14 amino acids. Germline-derived CDR1 and CDR2 are MNHNS and SASEGT. The V end was cut by 2 bases, the J end by 0 bases, with 7 bases between. CDR3 nucleotides: TGTGCCAGCAGTGAAAACTTAAACCAAGAGACCCAGTACTTC. This codes for CASSENLNQETQYF.

This clonotype was detected a few times. An end of the junction differs from the germline gene, which may be a read error. V is TRBV5-1 and J is TRBJ2-7; D uncertain. CDR1 and CDR2 (germline): SGHRS, YFSETQ. CDR3 length equals 12 residues. The CDR3 is CASSEGRYGQYF. The DNA of the CDR3 is TGCGCCAGCAGCGAAGGGCGATACGGGCAGTACTTC.

The V gene is TRBV28, the J gene TRBJ2-2, with D perhaps TRBD2 (6 bases). Trimming removed 4 bases from V and 5 bases from J, with 14 bases in between. The V gene's germline CDR1 is MDHEN and CDR2 SYDVKM. The CDR3 spans 15 residues. The CDR3 protein is CASSSLATTTGELFF. In DNA form, the CDR3 reads TGTGCCAGCAGTTCCCTAGCGACCACAACCGGGGAGCTGTTTTTT.

Only a few counts were recorded for this clonotype. The V call is TRBV20-1, the J call TRBJ2-7, with D maybe TRBD2 (5 bases). Germline lookup yields CDR1 DFQATT and CDR2 SNEGSKA (reference sequence). The CDR3 has 13 amino acids. V lost 7 bases, J lost 3 bases, and 16 bases lay in between. The CDR3, as DNA: TGCAGTGTTCCCTCCTCACGGGGCTACGAGCAGTACTTC. Its translation: CSVPSSRGYEQYF.

A few counts support this clonotype. The chain has TRBV6-5 and TRBJ2-1; D remains unclear. Germline V gene data show CDR1 as MNHEY and CDR2 as SVGAGI. The CDR3 is made up of 15 amino acids. Trimming removed 1 base from V and 5 bases from J, with 12 bases in between. The CDR3 reads CASSYYYQSDNEQFF. In nucleotides, the CDR3 is TGTGCCAGCAGTTACTACTACCAGTCGGACAATGAGCAGTTCTTC.

In its sample, this clonotype was seen a few times. The chain carries TRBV10-1 and TRBJ1-5, with 8 bases identical to TRBD1. The CDR3 is made up of 15 amino acids. With 6 bases clipped from V and 1 base from J, the junction kept 5 bases outside the gene matches. The germline CDR1 and CDR2 sequences are WNHNN and SYGVQD (reference sequence). CDR3 bases: TGCGCCAGCAGAGAAGGACAGGGAAGCAATCAGCCCCAGCATTTT. This codes for CASREGQGSNQPQHF.